These 6 T cell receptor beta chains were sequenced from one sample in a study of OX40 agonist ivuxolimab in advanced cancers. TCRdb's table, derived via immunoSEQ multiplex PCR, lists solely in-frame clones and lacks some. The sample comprises tens of thousands of clones, about nine tenths of which are singletons, and 45% to 70% rests with the top ten. Source: CD4+ or CD8+ T cells sorted from blood, taken in a trial of the OX40 agonist ivuxolimab. The receptors here all came from an adult with an advanced solid tumor such as melanoma, head and neck, liver or kidney cancer.

CDR3: CAISEKRAYEQYF. CDR3 nucleotides: TGTGCCATCAGTGAAAAACGAGCCTACGAGCAGTACTTC. The J gene is TRBJ2-7, the V gene TRBV10-3; D remains unclear. Per the germline V gene, CDR1 is ENHRY and CDR2 is SYGVKD. CDR3 length: 13 residues. V lost 3 bases, J lost 2 bases, and 8 bases lay in between.

This chain links TRBV28 with TRBJ1-1, with TRBD1 as a possible D gene (6 bases). The CDR3 runs to 16 residues. V was cut by 8 bases and J by 0 bases, with 19 bases left in between. The germline V gene encodes CDR1 MDHEN and CDR2 SYDVKM. The CDR3 DNA reads as TGTGCCAGCTGGGCCCCGGGGGGGCGGATGAACACTGAAGCTTTCTTT. Amino acids: CASWAPGGRMNTEAFF.

The chain uses TRBV9 and TRBJ2-7, with 10 bases that match TRBD2. Germline assignment: CDR1 SGDLS and CDR2 YYNGEE. The V segment lost 3 bases and the J segment 0 bases; nucleotides outside the gene matches: 6. The CDR3 is made up of 16 amino acids. The CDR3 protein is CASSAGSSGGSYEQYF. In DNA, the CDR3 is TGTGCCAGCAGCGCGGGTTCTAGCGGGGGCTCCTACGAGCAGTACTTC.

The chain has TRBV2 and TRBJ2-1; the D gene is possibly TRBD2 (5 bases). V was shortened by 4 bases and J by 0 bases, with 10 bases between the two germline ends. Germline CDR1 is SNHLY and CDR2 is FYNNEI. CDR3 length: 15 amino acids. CDR3 nucleotide sequence: TGTGCCAGCAGTGGGACTGTCAGCTCCTACAATGAGCAGTTCTTC. This encodes CASSGTVSSYNEQFF.

CDR3 in DNA: TGTGCCAGCAGCTTGGATCCAGGGTGGAGAACAGATACGCAGTATTTT. This encodes CASSLDPGWRTDTQYF. The chain carries TRBV5-8 and TRBJ2-3; D might be TRBD1 (5 bases). Germline lookup yields CDR1 SGHTS and CDR2 YDEGEE. With 0 bases removed from V and 3 bases from J, the gap between germline ends came to 14 bases. This CDR3 has 16 amino acids. The variable domain in full, with the rest retrieved from reference TRBV5-8 and TRBJ2-3, is EAGVTQSPTHLIKTRGQQATLRCSPISGHTSVYWYQQALGLGLQFLLWYDEGEERNRGNFPPRFSGRQFPNYSSELNVNALELEDSALYLCASSLDPGWRTDTQYFGPGTRLTVL.

The CDR3 sequence: CASFVVNTEAFF. The CDR3 coding sequence is TGTGCCAGTTTCGTGGTGAACACTGAAGCTTTCTTT. The chain employs TRBV6-4 and TRBJ1-1; D is undetermined. The CDR3 length is 12 residues. Trimming took off 9 bases at V and 0 bases at J, with 8 bases between the two ends. Germline loops: CDR1 MRHNA, CDR2 SNTAGT.